What follows is one T cell receptor (beta chain) and its context. Its antigen is not known. TCRdb re-called the 5' RACE reads, yielding one record per CDR3 amino acid sequence without DNA. The sample has approximately 390,000 distinct CDR3 sequences. The entry originates in a study of monozygotic twins with inflammatory bowel disease. Blood samples measuring roughly 2.5 ml were taken per donor. Notes on the study in general: There was no support for any single strong signal or clonotype associated with IBD. Especially with disease activity, IBD patients shared fewer clonotypes with others than healthy twins did. Twins with IBD were found to have lower TCRbeta diversity (inverse Simpson) than healthy co-twins.

The CDR3 is made up of 13 amino acids. The germline V gene has CDR1 DFQATT and CDR2 SNEGSKA (reference sequence). Input material: blood. This sequence was found in a human donor with ulcerative colitis or Crohn's disease, or a healthy co-twin of an affected twin (not recorded which). V and J are TRBV20-1 and TRBJ1-1; TCRdb selects TRBD1, and the lack of DNA leaves this call unchecked. The CDR3 protein is CSAVPGQHTEAFF.